This T cell receptor (beta chain) appears in the sequencing data of a study of T cell responses to AZD1222 COVID-19 vaccine (TCRdb year 2021). Describing the broader study: A total of 233 trial participants underwent TCR sequencing, of whom 207 had received two doses of AZD1222 and roughly 26 had received two doses of the MenACWY control vaccine. Trial participants were enrolled into age subgroups of 18-55, 56-69 and 70-plus years, which contained 148, 28 and 57 TCR-sequenced participants, respectively.

What the research found in general, with its limitations: Conclusions about previously exposed vaccinees are limited because only five to seven AZD1222 recipients were SARS-CoV-2 seropositive at baseline. No day 14 peak-response samples were available, so repertoires were characterized only after the peak T cell response. Reportedly, almost half of the unique spike-specific TCRs recognized epitopes lying outside the regions that are mutated in the B.1.351 and B.1.1.7 variants. The 56-69-year group was small, and its depth increase did not reach significance, likely because of low power. The vaccine-associated CD4 TCRs covered the entire spike protein, and the dominant responses fell in regions 160-218 and 743-854. A significant rise in spike-specific TCR breadth and depth was observed after two AZD1222 doses relative to day 0 and relative to MenACWY recipients. Participants were mostly white British and included more females than males, and it was suggested by the authors that clonal diversity may have been underestimated.

The time point label here, explained by the study, means: baseline before first vaccination. The treatment or condition label, read with the paper, signifies: meningococcal conjugate vaccine given as trial control. Samples from vaccinated people were obtained from the UK trials COV001 and COV002, which included a single-blind randomized controlled phase 2/3 trial of AZD1222 (ChAdOx1 nCoV-19) in healthy adults. For TCRbeta chain sequencing, PBMC samples were collected from trial participants at day 0 and at day 28 after the second dose. Its CDR3 holds 15 amino acids, cysteine through phenylalanine. Of all the DNA, just the CDR3 is kept, 45 bases in frame from base 1. Sequences SGHRS (CDR1) and YFSETQ (CDR2) are obtained from the germline V gene. V lost 9 bases and J lost 2 bases, and the count of bases not matched to a germline gene is 8. A word on this clone: Its target antigen remains unknown. There are no base qualities to consult, and no much larger clone falls within one base.

The CDR3 regions of human TCRbeta chains were subjected to immunosequencing. In the source study's methods: Repertoire TCRs were checked for matches against a reference library of SARS-CoV-2-specific TCRs that had been generated using the MIRA antigen-specificity platform. Breadth was defined as the fraction of unique TCRs that were SARS-CoV-2-associated. Depth was defined as the fraction of total T cells that were SARS-CoV-2-associated. Each spike-specific TCR was assigned to its reactive spike region and to a CD4 or CD8 class using the MIRA data. Log10-transformed breadth and depth values were compared by one-way ANOVA with Sidak's multiple comparisons tests. What TCRdb holds here is the immuneACCESS table cut down to in-frame rearrangements. Part of the clones is not present; checked against another copy, under half of the missing clones reflect an unresolved V gene, and the others are unexplained. Clone size and V and J calls were adopted from that table, with D and trimming inferred from the DNA. The sample table records 150,000 to 180,000 clones; about 86% of these occur just once. The ten largest clonotypes hold 5.5% to 6% of the sample.

This receptor was taken from an adult in good health. The starting material was peripheral blood, obtained on day 0 of MenACWY control vaccination. The chain joins TRBV5-1 to TRBJ2-2, with 9 bases in between that match TRBD2. The CDR3: CATAQRGVNTGELFF. The DNA sequence is as follows: TGCGCCACCGCCCAGCGGGGGGTAAACACCGGGGAGCTGTTTTTT.